One sample yielded the 28 T cell receptor beta chains listed below, sequenced in a study of cytomegalovirus exposure and HLA in healthy donors. Primers for the PCR totalled 60 Vbeta and 13 Jbeta. Clones were read by immunoSEQ multiplex PCR, and TCRdb kept only the in-frame ones, dropping some. The repertoire has 150,000 to 200,000 clones, roughly 86% of them found once; the top ten carry more than 1.5%. Sequencing was done on a sample of PBMCs. The receptors derive from a woman between 18 and 30 years old in good health and CMV-seronegative.

This clone was recorded a few times. This chain connects TRBV19 to TRBJ2-7; 14 positions agree with TRBD2. With 8 bases clipped from V and 2 bases from J, the junction kept 5 bases outside the gene matches. The V gene's germline CDR1 is LNHDA and CDR2 SQIVND (reference sequence). This CDR3 has 15 amino acids. This chain's CDR3 is CASGLAGGGAYEQYF. DNA of the CDR3: TGTGCCAGTGGACTAGCGGGAGGTGGAGCCTACGAGCAGTACTTC.

V gene TRBV6-5 combines with J gene TRBJ2-1; 7 bases agree with TRBD2. V was clipped by 4 bases and J by 3 bases; unmatched bases: 6. The CDR3 totals 15 residues. Germline assignment: CDR1 MNHEY and CDR2 SVGAGI. The CDR3 nucleotides are TGTGCCAGCAGTTCCCCCGGGGAGGGCTACAATGAGCAGTTCTTC. Its translation: CASSSPGEGYNEQFF.

This clone was found a few times. This sequence joins TRBV6-5 and TRBJ1-1; D not resolved. The CDR3 is made up of 14 amino acids. V was cut by 0 bases and J by 4 bases, with 9 bases left in between. Germline assignment: CDR1 MNHEY and CDR2 SVGAGI. CDR3: CASSYSRKFTEAFF. CDR3 DNA sequence: TGTGCCAGCAGTTACTCGCGGAAATTCACTGAAGCTTTCTTT.

This chain connects TRBV7-9 to TRBJ2-7; TRBD1 matches 11 bases. This CDR3 comprises 17 residues. Trimming took 0 bases from V and 5 from J; bases not matched to a gene: 9. Germline CDR1 and CDR2: SEHNR and FQNEAQ (reference sequence). The CDR3 is CASSLAKGQGAAHEQYF. The CDR3 DNA reads as TGTGCCAGCAGCTTAGCTAAAGGACAGGGGGCGGCCCACGAGCAGTACTTC.

J is TRBJ2-1 and V is TRBV9; D is unresolved. From germline, CDR1 is SGDLS and CDR2 YYNGEE. V dropped 0 bases and J dropped 8 bases, with 9 bases sitting between them. The CDR3 has 13 amino acids. CDR3 sequence (DNA): TGTGCCAGCAGCGTAGACTACTCCCATGAGCAGTTCTTC. Its protein product is CASSVDYSHEQFF.

CDR3 sequence: CASSLAYRGPHEQYF. The CDR3 bases are TGTGCCAGCAGCTTGGCCTACAGGGGTCCCCACGAGCAGTACTTC. This rearrangement joins TRBV5-4 to TRBJ2-7; 7 bases map to TRBD1. The CDR3 sequence is 15 residues long. Germline CDR1 reads SGHNT; CDR2 reads YYREEE (reference sequence). With 0 bases clipped from V and 5 bases from J, the junction kept 8 bases outside the gene matches.

The chain has TRBV11-2 and TRBJ2-2, with 8 bases that match TRBD2. This CDR3 contains 15 residues. Germline V CDR1 and CDR2: SGHAT, FQNNGV. The V gene end was trimmed by 1 base and the J gene end by 7 bases; junction bases not matched to a gene: 5. The CDR3 here is CASSLGNGGDGELFF. Written as DNA, the CDR3 is TGTGCCAGCAGCTTAGGCAACGGGGGGGACGGGGAGCTGTTTTTT.

The sample holds a few counts of this clone. The chain has TRBV4-1 and TRBJ1-4; TRBD1 aligns across 8 bases. Per the germline V gene, CDR1 is MGHRA and CDR2 is YSYEKL. V shed 5 bases and J 4 bases; nucleotides not matched to a gene: 3. The CDR3 runs 14 residues. DNA of the CDR3: TGCGCCAGCAGCATGACAGGGGTTAATGAAAAACTGTTTTTT. The encoded protein is CASSMTGVNEKLFF.

V gene TRBV7-2 combines with J gene TRBJ1-3, with D possibly matching TRBD1 (5 bases). Trimming took off 4 bases at V and 4 bases at J, with 8 bases between the two ends. The CDR3 has 13 residues. In germline, CDR1 is SGHTA, CDR2 FQGNSA. The CDR3 loop is CASSSHRGNTIYF. The CDR3 bases are TGTGCCAGCAGCTCGCACAGGGGAAACACCATATATTTT.

This clone has just one count. The chain is built from TRBV5-4 and TRBJ2-5; 8 bases map to TRBD2. With V trimmed by 2 bases and J by 5 bases, 5 bases remained unmatched. From germline, CDR1 is SGHNT and CDR2 YYREEE (reference sequence). The CDR3 runs 14 residues. CDR3 protein: CASSLAGEGETQYF. The CDR3 coding sequence is TGTGCCAGCAGCTTAGCGGGGGAGGGGGAGACCCAGTACTTC.

The genes are TRBV18 and TRBJ1-6; D not resolved. Trimming took off 1 base at V and 6 bases at J, with 13 bases between the two ends. The CDR3 covers 16 residues. Germline assignment: CDR1 KGHSH and CDR2 LQKENI. DNA of the CDR3: TGTGCCAGCTCACCACGAGTGACGGGAGCTAATTCACCCCTCCACTTT. Encoded protein: CASSPRVTGANSPLHF.

The chain combines TRBV6-4 with TRBJ1-2; D is perhaps TRBD1 (5 bases). V was clipped by 3 bases and J by 6 bases, with 17 bases between them. Germline CDR1 is MRHNA and CDR2 is SNTAGT. The CDR3 sequence is 15 residues long. The CDR3 nucleotides are TGTGCCAGCAGTGAGCGGTTCGGAGGGGTCCATGGCTACACCTTC. This gives the protein CASSERFGGVHGYTF.

For the CDR3, the DNA is TGTGCCAGCAGCCGAACCTCCGGGACAGACCTCTACGAGCAGTACTTC. This gives the protein CASSRTSGTDLYEQYF. The chain is built from TRBV7-9 and TRBJ2-7, with 7 bases matching TRBD1. The CDR3 totals 16 residues. Germline V CDR1 and CDR2: SEHNR, FQNEAQ (reference sequence). With V trimmed by 5 bases and J by 3 bases, 13 bases remained unmatched.

This sequence joins TRBV28 and TRBJ2-3, with a tentative D call TRBD2 (7 bases). Germline V gene data show CDR1 as MDHEN and CDR2 as SYDVKM. Trimming left V 6 bases short and J 2 bases short, with 12 bases between. The CDR3 is 14 residues long. The CDR3 DNA reads as TGTGCCAGCAGCTCGGGGGGCTCCACAGATACGCAGTATTTT. Its protein is CASSSGGSTDTQYF.

The V gene is TRBV5-5, the J gene TRBJ2-5, with 7 bases that match TRBD1. The V segment lost 4 bases and the J segment 3 bases; nucleotides outside the gene matches: 6. Per the germline V gene, CDR1 is SGHKS and CDR2 is YYEKEE (reference sequence). This CDR3 is built from 14 residues. The CDR3 coding sequence is TGTGCCAGCAGCCTGGGACAGCCCGAAGAGACCCAGTACTTC. Translating gives CASSLGQPEETQYF.

The chain is built from TRBV7-2 and TRBJ1-5; D remains unclear. Germline V gene lookup returns CDR1 SGHTA and CDR2 FQGNSA. Trimming took off 0 bases at V and 7 bases at J, with 10 bases between the two ends. This CDR3 spans 14 amino acids. DNA for the CDR3: TGTGCCAGCAGCTTAGCCCCCGCTGGCCAGCCCCAGCATTTT. As protein: CASSLAPAGQPQHF.

The V and J genes are TRBV4-1 and TRBJ2-7; 8 bases are shared with TRBD2. The germline CDR1 and CDR2 sequences are MGHRA and YSYEKL. This CDR3 spans 17 amino acids. Trimming at V came to 4 bases and at J to 2 bases, leaving 13 bases not matched to a gene. The CDR3 loop reads CASSLPWAAGEAYEQYF. CDR3 nucleotide sequence: TGCGCCAGCAGCCTCCCCTGGGCAGCGGGAGAGGCCTACGAGCAGTACTTC.

The chain employs TRBV19 and TRBJ1-1, with a tentative D call TRBD1 (6 bases). CDR3 length: 15 residues. V was trimmed by 5 bases and J by 2 bases, leaving 15 bases between them. Germline V gives CDR1 LNHDA, CDR2 SQIVND (reference sequence). Here the CDR3 DNA reads TGTGCCAGTAGTTCTACGGGACATCCAAACACTGAAGCTTTCTTT. It yields the protein CASSSTGHPNTEAFF.

The rearrangement links TRBV2 to TRBJ2-3, with 12 bases fitting TRBD2. Trimming took 8 bases from V and 2 from J; bases not matched to a gene: 8. This CDR3 has 16 residues. CDR1 is SNHLY, CDR2 FYNNEI, per germline. CDR3 sequence: CASQTSGGPNTDTQYF. The DNA for the CDR3 is TGTGCCAGCCAGACTAGCGGGGGCCCGAACACAGATACGCAGTATTTT. Complete variable domain (other parts from reference TRBV2 and TRBJ2-3): EPEVTQTPSHQVTQMGQEVILRCVPISNHLYFYWYRQILGQKVEFLVSFYNNEISEKSEIFDDQFSVERPDGSNFTLKIRSTKLEDSAMYFCASQTSGGPNTDTQYFGPGTRLTVL.

CDR3: CASSYRMGSYEQYF. CDR3 sequence (DNA): TGTGCCAGCAGCTACAGGATGGGCTCCTACGAGCAGTACTTC. The chain recombines TRBV14 with TRBJ2-7, with D possibly matching TRBD1 (5 bases). Germline CDR1 SGHDN, CDR2 FVKESK. V lost 5 bases and J 0 bases, leaving 11 bases between the germline ends. The CDR3 has 14 amino acids.

The chain joins TRBV7-2 to TRBJ2-7; 11 bases line up with TRBD2. CDR1 and CDR2 from the germline V gene are SGHTA and FQGNSA. J gave up 0 bases and V 3 bases, and 7 bases lay outside the gene matches. The CDR3 totals 17 residues. CDR3 in amino acids: CASSLYWTSGSSYEQYF. DNA of the CDR3: TGTGCCAGCAGCTTGTATTGGACTAGCGGGTCCTCCTACGAGCAGTACTTC.

The V and J genes are TRBV5-4 and TRBJ2-7; D ambiguous. The CDR3 has 13 amino acids. V lost 3 bases and J 0 bases, leaving 7 bases between the germline ends. CDR1 is SGHNT and CDR2 is YYREEE in the germline V gene (reference sequence). The CDR3 loop reads CASSSRDSYEQYF. The CDR3, as DNA: TGTGCCAGCAGCTCTCGCGACTCCTACGAGCAGTACTTC.

This clone occurred once. This chain joins TRBV11-2 and TRBJ2-7, with D possibly matching TRBD2 (5 bases). CDR1 is SGHAT and CDR2 is FQNNGV in the germline V gene. The CDR3 covers 15 residues. V was cut by 0 bases and J by 1 base, with 10 bases left in between. The CDR3 bases are TGTGCCAGCAGCTTAGATCTTAGAGGGTCCTACGAGCAGTACTTC. It specifies CASSLDLRGSYEQYF.

The V and J genes are TRBV29-1 and TRBJ2-3; D is perhaps TRBD1 (5 bases). CDR1 and CDR2 (germline): SQVTM, ANQGSEA. Trimming removed 7 bases at V and 6 bases at J, with 8 bases between. The CDR3 is made up of 10 amino acids. The CDR3 region is CSGGEDTQYF. CDR3 DNA sequence: TGCAGCGGGGGCGAGGATACGCAGTATTTT.

The rearrangement uses TRBV7-9 and TRBJ2-5, with D perhaps TRBD2 (6 bases). Germline lookup yields CDR1 SEHNR and CDR2 FQNEAQ (reference sequence). The CDR3 is 15 residues long. Trimming shortened V by 3 bases and J by 2 bases, and 13 bases separated the two germline ends. The CDR3 sequence is CASSLTGVQQETQYF. The CDR3 nucleotides read TGTGCCAGCAGCTTGACGGGAGTCCAGCAAGAGACCCAGTACTTC.

The rearrangement links TRBV11-2 to TRBJ2-7, with TRBD1 identical over 8 bases. Germline trimming cut 5 bases from V and 6 bases from J; bases unmatched to any gene: 12. This CDR3 region has 15 residues. Germline lookup yields CDR1 SGHAT and CDR2 FQNNGV. Here the CDR3 reads CASSPLGQGSSEQYF. CDR3 bases: TGTGCCAGCAGCCCCCTTGGACAGGGATCCAGCGAGCAGTACTTC.

The V call is TRBV5-1, the J call TRBJ2-1; 7 bases match TRBD2. The CDR3 is made up of 14 amino acids. Germline V lookup: CDR1 SGHRS, CDR2 YFSETQ. Trimming took 2 bases from V and 8 from J; bases not matched to a gene: 7. CDR3 in DNA: TGCGCCAGCAGCTTCCGGGGGGTATACGATGAGCAGTTCTTC. Translated, it gives CASSFRGVYDEQFF.

This sequence joins TRBV11-2 and TRBJ2-5; D is possibly TRBD1 (6 bases). Germline V gives CDR1 SGHAT, CDR2 FQNNGV. The V and J ends lost 0 bases and 5 bases respectively, with 7 bases between them. This CDR3 contains 13 residues. The CDR3 bases are TGTGCCAGCAGCTTAGATCAGGGGGAGACCCAGTACTTC. It translates to CASSLDQGETQYF.